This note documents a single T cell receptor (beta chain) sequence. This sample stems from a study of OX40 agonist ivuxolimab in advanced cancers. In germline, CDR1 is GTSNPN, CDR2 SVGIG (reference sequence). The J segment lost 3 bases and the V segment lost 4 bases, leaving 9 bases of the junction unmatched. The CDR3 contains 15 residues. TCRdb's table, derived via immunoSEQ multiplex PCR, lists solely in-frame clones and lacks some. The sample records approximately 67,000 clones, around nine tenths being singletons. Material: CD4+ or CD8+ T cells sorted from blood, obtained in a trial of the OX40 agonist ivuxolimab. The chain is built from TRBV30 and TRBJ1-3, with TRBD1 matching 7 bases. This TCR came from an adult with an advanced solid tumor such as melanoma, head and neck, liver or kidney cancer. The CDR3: CAWNIQGENGNTIYF. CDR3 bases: TGTGCCTGGAATATTCAGGGGGAAAATGGAAACACCATATATTTT.